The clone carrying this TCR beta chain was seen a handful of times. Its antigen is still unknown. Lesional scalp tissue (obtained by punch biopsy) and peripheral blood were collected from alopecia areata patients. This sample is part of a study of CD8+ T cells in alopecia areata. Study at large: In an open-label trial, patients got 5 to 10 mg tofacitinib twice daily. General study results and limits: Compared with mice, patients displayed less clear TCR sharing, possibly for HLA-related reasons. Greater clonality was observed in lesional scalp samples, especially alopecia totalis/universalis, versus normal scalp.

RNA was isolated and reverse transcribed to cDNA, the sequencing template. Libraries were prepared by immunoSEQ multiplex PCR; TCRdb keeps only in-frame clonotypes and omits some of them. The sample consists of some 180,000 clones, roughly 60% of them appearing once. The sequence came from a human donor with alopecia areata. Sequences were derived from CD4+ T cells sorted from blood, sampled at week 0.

For the CDR3, the DNA is TGTGCCAGCAGCTTGGCTTCGGGAAACATTCAGTACTTC. Residues: CASSLASGNIQYF. The V and J genes are TRBV5-5 and TRBJ2-4; D gene uncertain. Germline lookup yields CDR1 SGHKS and CDR2 YYEKEE (reference sequence). V was shortened by 0 bases and J by 6 bases, with 7 bases between the two germline ends. CDR3 length equals 13 residues.